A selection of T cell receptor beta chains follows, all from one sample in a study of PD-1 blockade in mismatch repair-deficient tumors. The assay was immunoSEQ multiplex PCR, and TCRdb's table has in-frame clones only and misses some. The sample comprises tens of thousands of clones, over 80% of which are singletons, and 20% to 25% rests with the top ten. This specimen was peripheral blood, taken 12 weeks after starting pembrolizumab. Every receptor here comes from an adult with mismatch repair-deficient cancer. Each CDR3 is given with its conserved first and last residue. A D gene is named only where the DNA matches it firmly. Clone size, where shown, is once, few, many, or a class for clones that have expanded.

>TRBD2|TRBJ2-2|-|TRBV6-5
TGTGCCAGCAGTTACTCGGGGGGGGGCACCGGGGAGCTGTTTTTT
CASSYSGGGTGELFF
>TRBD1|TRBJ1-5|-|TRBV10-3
TGTGCCATCAGCGGACAGGGCAATCAGCCCCAGCATTTT
CAISGQGNQPQHF
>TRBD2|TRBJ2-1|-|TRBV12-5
TGTGCTAGTGGACCTCCGCCACGGGATTGTGAACGGGGGGAGAATGCCTACAATGAGCAGTTCTTC
CASGPPPRDCERGENAYNEQFF
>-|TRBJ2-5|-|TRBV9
TGTGCCAGCAGCGTAGAAACGGAAGAGACCCAGTACTTC
CASSVETEETQYF
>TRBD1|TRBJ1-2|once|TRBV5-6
TGTGCCAGCAGCAAGGACCCAGGGGGGGACTATGGCTACACCTTC
CASSKDPGGDYGYTF
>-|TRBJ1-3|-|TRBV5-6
TGTGCCAGCAGCTTGGAGAGAAACACCATATATTTT
CASSLERNTIYF
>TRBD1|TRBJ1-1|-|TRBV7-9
TGTGCCAGCAGCGACAGGGGATACGAAGCTTTCTTT
CASSDRGYEAFF
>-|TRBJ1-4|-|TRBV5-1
TGCGCCAGCAGCTTGGAGGGGCCCCGGTCTGAAAAACTGTTTTTT
CASSLEGPRSEKLFF
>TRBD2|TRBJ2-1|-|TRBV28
TGTGCCAGCAGTCGGAGGACTAGCGGGGGCAATCTTTACAATGAGCAGTTCTTC
CASSRRTSGGNLYNEQFF
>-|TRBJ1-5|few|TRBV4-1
TGCGCCAGCAGCCAAGATGAATGGGGCAGGGTGACAAGGCAGCCCCAGCATTTT
CASSQDEWGRVTRQPQHF
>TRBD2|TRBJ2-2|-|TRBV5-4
TGTGCCAGCAGCTTAGCGGGAGGAATCACCGGGGAGCTGTTTTTT
CASSLAGGITGELFF
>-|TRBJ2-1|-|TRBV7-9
TGTGCCAGCAGCCCCCCAGTGGCTGGTGAGCAGTTCTTC
CASSPPVAGEQFF
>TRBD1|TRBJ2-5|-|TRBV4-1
TGCGCCAGCAGTTACAGACAGGGGGACCGAATCCAAGAGACCCAGTACTTC
CASSYRQGDRIQETQYF
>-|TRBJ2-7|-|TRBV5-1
TGCGCCAGCAGCAAGGATACAGAGGCCCCCTACGAGCAGTACTTC
CASSKDTEAPYEQYF
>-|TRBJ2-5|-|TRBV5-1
TGCGCCAGCAGCTTGGCGGTAGACGGGCAAGAGACCCAGTACTTC
CASSLAVDGQETQYF
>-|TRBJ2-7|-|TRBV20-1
TGCAGTGCTAGACGACTAACGGGCAGGTACTTC
CSARRLTGRYF
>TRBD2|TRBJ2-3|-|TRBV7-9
TGTGCCAGCAGCTCAGTGCGGACTAGCCTGAGGGATACGCAGTATTTT
CASSSVRTSLRDTQYF
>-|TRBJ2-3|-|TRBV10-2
TGCGCCAGCAGGCGAGGGTCTGGAAGTACAGATACGCAGTATTTT
CASRRGSGSTDTQYF
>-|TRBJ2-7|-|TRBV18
TGTGCCAGCTCAAAGCCAGGGAGCTCCTACGAGCAGTACTTC
CASSKPGSSYEQYF
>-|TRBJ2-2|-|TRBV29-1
TGCAGCGTTGGCTCGAACACCGGGGAGCTGTTTTTT
CSVGSNTGELFF
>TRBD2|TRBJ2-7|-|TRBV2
TGTGCCAGCAGCACAACTAGCGACTCCTACGAGCAGTACTTC
CASSTTSDSYEQYF
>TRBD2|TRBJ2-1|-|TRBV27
TGTGCCAGCACCTCCGGGACTAGCGGATACAATGAGCAGTTCTTC
CASTSGTSGYNEQFF
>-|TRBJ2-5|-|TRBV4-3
TGCGCCAGCAGCCAAGATACCGGGGGAGGGGGCAGAGAGACCCAGTACTTC
CASSQDTGGGGRETQYF
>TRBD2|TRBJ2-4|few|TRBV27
TGTGCCAGCAGTTTATTCCGGGCGGGGGTTCAGTACTTC
CASSLFRAGVQYF
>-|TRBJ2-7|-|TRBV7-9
TGTGCCAGCAGCTCATTGGGCCTGGCAAGGGACGAGCAGTACTTC
CASSSLGLARDEQYF
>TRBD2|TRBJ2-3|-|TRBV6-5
TGTGCCAGCAAGCTAGCGGGAGGCTTCACAGATACGCAGTATTTT
CASKLAGGFTDTQYF
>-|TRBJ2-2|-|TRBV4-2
TGTGCCAGCAGCCGGGGAGGGGGCACCGGGGAGCTGTTTTTT
CASSRGGGTGELFF
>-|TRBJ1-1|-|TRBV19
TGTGCCAGTAGTCCCTATCTGGGGTACACTGAAGCTTTCTTT
CASSPYLGYTEAFF
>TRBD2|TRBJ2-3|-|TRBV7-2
TGTGCCAGCAGCTTAGCGGGAGGGTATACAGATACGCAGTATTTT
CASSLAGGYTDTQYF
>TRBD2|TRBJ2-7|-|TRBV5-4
TGTGCCAGCAGCTTATTTTCTAGCGGGTACGAGCAGTACTTC
CASSLFSSGYEQYF
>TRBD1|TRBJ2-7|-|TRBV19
TGTGCCAGTAGTATACGGACAGGGAGCTCCTACGAGCAGTACTTC
CASSIRTGSSYEQYF
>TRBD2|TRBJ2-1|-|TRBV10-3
TGTGCCATCCGAGCGGGAGGGAGCTCCTACAATGAGCAGTTCTTC
CAIRAGGSSYNEQFF
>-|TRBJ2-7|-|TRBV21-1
TGTGCCAGCAGCGGCGGGCGAGAGTACTTC
CASSGGREYF
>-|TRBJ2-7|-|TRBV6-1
TGTGCCAGCAGGGCGGGACAGTATGAGCAGTACTTC
CASRAGQYEQYF
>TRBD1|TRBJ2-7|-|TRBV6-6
TGTGCCAGCAGCCTAGATCGGACAGGGCAACCCTACGAGCAGTACTTC
CASSLDRTGQPYEQYF
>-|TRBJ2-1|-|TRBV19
TGTGCCAGTAGTAGTAGCTTCGATGAGCAGTTCTTC
CASSSSFDEQFF
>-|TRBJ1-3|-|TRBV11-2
TGTGCCAGCAGCTTAAGAACGACCATATATTTT
CASSLRTTIYF
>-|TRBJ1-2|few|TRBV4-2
TGTGCCAGCAGCCAAGAGCAAACATCAGCTACCTTCTATGGCTACACCTTC
CASSQEQTSATFYGYTF
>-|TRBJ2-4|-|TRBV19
TGTGCCAGTAGTATAGGTGAGAGAGACATTCAGTACTTC
CASSIGERDIQYF
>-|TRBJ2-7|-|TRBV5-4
TGTGCCAGCAGCTCTTCCTACGAGCAGTACTTC
CASSSSYEQYF
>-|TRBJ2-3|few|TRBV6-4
TGTGCCAGCAGTGACTCACCAGGCACAGATACGCAGTATTTT
CASSDSPGTDTQYF
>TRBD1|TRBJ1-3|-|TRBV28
TGTGCCAGCAGCAACCAGGGGGAGGGAAACACCATATATTTT
CASSNQGEGNTIYF
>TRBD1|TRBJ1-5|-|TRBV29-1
TGCAGCGTTCAAACAGGGGGCAATCAGCCCCAGCATTTT
CSVQTGGNQPQHF
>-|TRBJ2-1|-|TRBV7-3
TGTGCCAGCAGCTTATACGGGGGATACAATGAGCAGTTCTTC
CASSLYGGYNEQFF
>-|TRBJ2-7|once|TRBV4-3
TGCGCCAGCAGCCAAGAAGCTCCACTGACAGTACCCTACGAGCAGTACTTC
CASSQEAPLTVPYEQYF
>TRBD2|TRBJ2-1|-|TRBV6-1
TGTGCCAGCAGTGAATCTAGCGGGAGGGCGGGTGAGCAGTTCTTC
CASSESSGRAGEQFF
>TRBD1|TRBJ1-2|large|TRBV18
TGTGCCAGCTCCCCTGGGACAGGGATAATTGGCTACACCTTC
CASSPGTGIIGYTF
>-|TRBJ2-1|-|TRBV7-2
TGTGCCAGCAGCTTAGCCTCCTGGCGACATGAGCAGTTCTTC
CASSLASWRHEQFF
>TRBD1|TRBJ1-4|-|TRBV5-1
TGCGCCAATCTCCGGGACAGGGGAAATGAAAAACTGTTTTTT
CANLRDRGNEKLFF
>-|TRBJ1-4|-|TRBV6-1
TGTGCCAGCAGTGAATTATTGGCTTGGGCAACTAATGAAAAACTGTTTTTT
CASSELLAWATNEKLFF
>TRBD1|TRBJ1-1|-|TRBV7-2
TGTGCCAGCAGCGCAGGAGGGACAGCAACCCGGGCTTTCTTT
CASSAGGTATRAFF
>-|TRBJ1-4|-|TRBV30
TGTGCCTGGAGTGTACAGGAAAAACTGTTTTTT
CAWSVQEKLFF
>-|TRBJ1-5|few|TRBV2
TGTGCCAGCCAAAGCACGGGCAGCCAGAATCAGCCCCAGCATTTT
CASQSTGSQNQPQHF
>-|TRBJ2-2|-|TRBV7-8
TGTGCCAGCAGCTCCCAGACGGGAAACACCGGGGAGCTGTTTTTT
CASSSQTGNTGELFF
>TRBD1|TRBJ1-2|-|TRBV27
TGTGCCAGCAGTTACGACAGGGGGCGTTCAAGTGGCTACACCTTC
CASSYDRGRSSGYTF
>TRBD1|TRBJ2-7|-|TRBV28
TGTGCCACCTCAGGGACAGGCCCGTCGGGATACGAGCAGTACTTC
CATSGTGPSGYEQYF
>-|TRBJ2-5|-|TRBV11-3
TGTGCCAGCAGCTTGCGGGTGATCCAAGAGACCCAGTACTTC
CASSLRVIQETQYF
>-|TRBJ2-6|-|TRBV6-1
TGTGCCAGCAGTGGCGAGGGAACCTTCTCTGGGGCCAACGTCCTGACTTTC
CASSGEGTFSGANVLTF